The 22 T cell receptor beta chains below come from one sample, sequenced in a study of tumor-infiltrating lymphocytes in oesophageal squamous cell carcinoma. TCRdb fed the PCR reads into MiXCR, producing one record per CDR3 protein. The data contain under 20,000 distinct CDR3 sequences, just under 40% of them singletons. Sample: esophageal tumor tissue. The source of these receptors is a male donor with esophageal squamous cell carcinoma.

This clonotype is classed as medium-sized. The chain employs TRBV6-1 and TRBJ2-7; D uncertain. Trimming stripped 2 bases from V and 3 bases from J, with 8 bases between. The CDR3 is 13 amino acids. The germline V gene has CDR1 MNHNS and CDR2 SASEGT. The CDR3 DNA follows: TGTGCCAGCAGTGAATTCGAGAACTACGAGCAGTACTTC. This translates into CASSEFENYEQYF.

In its sample, this clonotype was seen a few times. A read error may explain this, as a much larger clone is one base away. The rearrangement links TRBV6-1 to TRBJ2-7; TRBD1 is a possible D gene (5 bases). Near its end, the DNA agrees better with TRBJ2-1, so the J call may be wrong. Germline-derived CDR1 and CDR2 are MNHNS and SASEGT. This CDR3 has 15 residues. CDR3 sequence: CASSAWSTGAYEQFF. CDR3 bases: TGTGCCAGCAGTGCGTGGAGTACAGGAGCCTACGAGCAGTTCTTC.

This clonotype was seen many times. The limits of the CDR3 on the DNA are not certain, so only TCRdb's listed CDR3 is given. The rearrangement uses TRBV6-9 and TRBJ2-6; no DNA check was done on the table's D call, TRBD1. Germline V gene sequence: CDR1 MNHGY, CDR2 SVAAGI. The CDR3 is 17 residues long, ends included. The CDR3 loop reads CASSVHLGQLLWLHLRF.

In this sample, this clonotype turned up a few times. A much larger clone is a single base away; this may be a read error. The rearrangement uses TRBV5-6 and TRBJ2-1, with D unresolved. The J call may not be correct, given that the DNA end is closer to TRBJ2-7. The CDR3 is made up of 16 amino acids. Germline CDR1 SGHDT, CDR2 YYEEEE. The CDR3 nucleotides are TGTGCCAGCACCAACCTCCGCCGAGGATTCTTCAATGAGCAGTACTTC. Its translation is CASTNLRRGFFNEQYF.

Ten or more counts support this clonotype. CDR3 sequence: CASSPRGPTGELFF. The CDR3 DNA reads TGTGCCAGCAGTCCCCGGGGGCCCACCGGGGAGCTGTTTTTT. V is TRBV28 and J is TRBJ2-2; possibly TRBD1 or TRBD2 for D (6 bases each). The ends were cut back, 5 bases at V and 4 bases at J, with 11 bases in the middle. The germline gives CDR1 MDHEN, CDR2 SYDVKM. The CDR3 sequence is 14 residues long.

The rearrangement joins TRBV11-1 to TRBJ2-3; D remains ambiguous. The CDR3 runs to 12 residues. The germline gives CDR1 SGHAT, CDR2 FQDESV (reference sequence). The V end was cut by 4 bases, the J end by 4 bases, with 6 bases between. The CDR3 DNA reads as TGTGCCAGCAGCTACGGCCCAGATACGCAGTATTTT. It encodes CASSYGPDTQYF.

The sample holds a few counts of this clonotype. This chain uses TRBV7-6 with TRBJ2-1; 7 bases are shared with TRBD1. The J call could be wrong; TRBJ2-7 is a better fit for the DNA end. CDR1 is SGHVS, CDR2 FNYEAQ, per germline. The CDR3 sequence is 13 residues long. Here the CDR3 reads CASSPRGGCEQYF. The CDR3 bases are TGTGCCAGCAGCCCTAGAGGGGGCTGCGAGCAGTACTTC.

This clonotype was seen repeatedly, ten times or more. The V gene is TRBV6-1, the J gene TRBJ1-1; a possible D gene is TRBD1 (5 bases). The CDR3 sequence is 13 residues long. Deletions cut 1 base from V and 10 bases from J, with 13 bases between. Germline CDR1 and CDR2: MNHNS and SASEGT. The CDR3 loop reads CASSEVGTGVAFF. CDR3 in DNA: TGTGCCAGCAGTGAAGTCGGTACAGGAGTAGCTTTCTTT.

This clonotype was detected many times. The chain links TRBV6-1 to TRBJ2-3; 10 nucleotides match TRBD2. This CDR3 is built from 18 residues. The V gene's germline CDR1 is MNHNS and CDR2 SASEGT. J lost 0 bases, V lost 6 bases, and 12 bases had no gene match. The CDR3 loop is CASSVLAGAPSSTDTQYF. CDR3 nucleotides: TGTGCCAGCAGCGTTCTAGCGGGGGCTCCGTCTAGCACAGATACGCAGTATTTT.

This clonotype was recorded many times. The chain joins TRBV5-4 to TRBJ1-4, with D tentatively TRBD1 (5 bases). The CDR3 spans 14 residues. Per germline, CDR1 SGHNT and CDR2 YYREEE (reference sequence). V was clipped by 1 base and J by 7 bases, with 11 bases between them. The CDR3 DNA reads as TGTGCCAGCAGCTTGTCCAGGGAAGGTGAAAAACTGTTTTTT. Protein: CASSLSREGEKLFF.

This clonotype was counted at least ten times. This may stem from a read error, because a much larger clone lies one nucleotide away. The genes are TRBV7-2 and TRBJ2-1; no clear D. The end of the DNA is better explained by TRBJ2-7, so the J call may be wrong. The CDR3 loop spans 17 amino acids. CDR1 SGHTA and CDR2 FQGNSA come from the germline V gene. The CDR3 protein is CASSLDSLARPYNEQYF. The CDR3 nucleotides read TGTGCCAGCAGCTTAGATTCCCTGGCAAGACCCTACAATGAGCAGTACTTC.

V and J are TRBV7-2 and TRBJ2-5, with 7 nucleotides matching TRBD1. Trimming at V came to 0 bases and at J to 3 bases, leaving 10 bases not matched to a gene. The CDR3 length is 17 residues. CDR1 SGHTA and CDR2 FQGNSA come from the germline V gene. The CDR3 spells CASSLALGQSRKETQYF. The DNA for the CDR3 is TGTGCCAGCAGCTTAGCTTTGGGACAGTCGCGAAAAGAGACCCAGTACTTC.

DNA of the CDR3: TGTGCCAGCAGTTACTCGATGTGGGCAGGGAGGAATGAGCAGTTCTTC. Amino acid sequence: CASSYSMWAGRNEQFF. The J gene is TRBJ2-1, the V gene TRBV6-8, with D perhaps matching TRBD2 (6 bases). This CDR3 spans 16 amino acids. The V end lost 0 bases, the J end lost 7 bases, and 16 bases lay between the germline ends. Germline V gene data show CDR1 as MNHGY and CDR2 as SAAAGT.

This chain links TRBV7-8 with TRBJ2-6; D ambiguous. Germline CDR1 is SGHVS and CDR2 is FQNEAQ. V dropped 1 base and J dropped 4 bases, with 8 bases sitting between them. The CDR3 length is 15 residues. The CDR3 spells CASSLEARGANVLTF. CDR3 nucleotides: TGTGCCAGCAGCTTAGAGGCCCGGGGGGCCAACGTCCTGACTTTC.

The chain uses TRBV6-5 and TRBJ2-7; no clear D gene. The end of the DNA fits TRBJ2-6 better, so the J call may be wrong. CDR1 MNHEY and CDR2 SVGAGI come from the germline V gene. The CDR3 contains 14 residues. The CDR3 sequence is CASSGAAGANVLTF. In nucleotides, the CDR3 is TGTGCCAGCAGTGGTGCAGCTGGGGCCAACGTCCTGACTTTC.

In DNA form, the CDR3 reads TGTGCCAGCATCGAAAGGATGTCGGGAAGCTCGTGGGGAAACACCATATATTTT. This translates into CASIERMSGSSWGNTIYF. The gene calls are TRBV6-2 or TRBV6-3 and TRBJ1-3; the D is unclear. The CDR3 consists of 18 residues. The germline CDR1 and CDR2 sequences are MNHEY and SVGEGT. The V gene lost 7 bases and the J gene lost 4 bases, with 26 bases spanning the gap.

In the case of this clonotype: Compared with germline, one end of the junction differs, possibly owing to a read error. V and J are TRBV19 and TRBJ2-4; D not resolved. The last part of the DNA fits TRBJ2-5 better; the J call may be wrong. From germline, CDR1 is LNHDA and CDR2 SQIVND (reference sequence). The CDR3 sequence is 13 residues long. CDR3 loop: CTSSPRALETQYF. CDR3 in DNA: TGTACCAGTAGTCCACGGGCCCTGGAGACCCAGTACTTC.

The V gene is TRBV7-2, the J gene TRBJ1-4; possible D gene TRBD1, 5 bases. V lost 3 bases, J lost 7 bases, and 12 bases lay in between. The CDR3 spans 14 residues. The germline V gene has CDR1 SGHTA and CDR2 FQGNSA. The CDR3 is CASSLSGVVEKLFF. The CDR3 DNA follows: TGTGCCAGCAGCTTGTCGGGGGTTGTTGAAAAACTGTTTTTT.

With respect to this clonotype: A much bigger clone sits one base away, suggesting this may be a read error. The CDR3 nucleotides read TGTGCCAGCAGTTACACTAGCGAAAGCTCCTACAATGAGCAGTTCTTC. Encoded protein: CASSYTSESSYNEQFF. The chain links TRBV7-6 to TRBJ2-1; TRBD2 agrees at 7 bases. The junction had 8 bases not matched to a gene; V was cut back by 6 bases and J by 0 bases. CDR3 length equals 16 residues. Germline-derived CDR1 and CDR2 are SGHVS and FNYEAQ.

This clonotype was observed many times. This chain uses TRBV3-2 with TRBJ1-1; the table calls TRBD1, which could not be checked here. TRBV3-2 constitutes a pseudogene. This CDR3 region has 16 residues. The CDR3 loop is CASSQMTGSLNTEAFF. In DNA, the CDR3 is TGTGCCAGCAGCCAGATGACAGGGTCTCTTAACACTGAAGCTTTCTTT.

This chain connects TRBV4-3 to TRBJ1-3, with D uncertain. V lost 0 bases and J lost 0, with 12 bases in between. The germline V gene encodes CDR1 LGHNA and CDR2 YSLEER. This CDR3 contains 17 residues. The CDR3 sequence: CASSQDPRGSSGNTIYF. The CDR3 bases are TGCGCCAGCAGCCAAGACCCCCGCGGGTCCTCTGGAAACACCATATATTTT.

This rearrangement joins TRBV6-6 to TRBJ2-3; 13 bases are shared with TRBD2. After removal of 0 bases from V and 4 bases from J, the junction contained 7 bases not matched to a gene. Germline values: CDR1 MNHNY, CDR2 SVGAGI (reference sequence). The CDR3 runs 18 residues. DNA of the CDR3: TGTGCCAGCAGTTACTCTATCCCGACTAGCGGGAGGTCAGATACGCAGTATTTT. Amino acid sequence: CASSYSIPTSGRSDTQYF.